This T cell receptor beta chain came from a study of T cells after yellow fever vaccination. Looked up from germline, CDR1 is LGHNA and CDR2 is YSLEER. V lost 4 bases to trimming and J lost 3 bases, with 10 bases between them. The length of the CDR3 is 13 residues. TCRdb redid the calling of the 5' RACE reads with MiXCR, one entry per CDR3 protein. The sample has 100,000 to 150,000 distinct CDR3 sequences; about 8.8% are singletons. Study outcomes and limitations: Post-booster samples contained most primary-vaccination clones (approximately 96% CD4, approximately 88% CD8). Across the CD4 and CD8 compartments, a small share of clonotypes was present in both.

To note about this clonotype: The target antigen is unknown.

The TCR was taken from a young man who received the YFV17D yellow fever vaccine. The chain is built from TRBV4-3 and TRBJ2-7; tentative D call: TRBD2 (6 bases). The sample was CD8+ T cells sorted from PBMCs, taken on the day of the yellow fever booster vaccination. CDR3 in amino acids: CASSPFSGYEQYF. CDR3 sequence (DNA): TGCGCCAGCAGCCCCTTTAGCGGCTACGAGCAGTACTTC.